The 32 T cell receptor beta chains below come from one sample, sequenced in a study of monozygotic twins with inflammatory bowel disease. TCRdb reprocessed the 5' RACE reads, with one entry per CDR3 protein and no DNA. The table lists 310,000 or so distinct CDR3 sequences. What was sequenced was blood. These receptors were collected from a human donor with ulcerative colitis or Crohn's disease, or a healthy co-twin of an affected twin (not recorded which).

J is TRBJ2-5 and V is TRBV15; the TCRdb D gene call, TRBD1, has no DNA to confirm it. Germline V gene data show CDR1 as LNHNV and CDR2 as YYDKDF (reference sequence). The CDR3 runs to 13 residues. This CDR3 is CATSRDRGETQYF.

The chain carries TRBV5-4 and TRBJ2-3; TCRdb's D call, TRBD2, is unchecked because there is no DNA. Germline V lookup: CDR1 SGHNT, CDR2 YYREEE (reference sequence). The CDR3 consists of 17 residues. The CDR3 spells CASSQTRTSLGPDTQYF.

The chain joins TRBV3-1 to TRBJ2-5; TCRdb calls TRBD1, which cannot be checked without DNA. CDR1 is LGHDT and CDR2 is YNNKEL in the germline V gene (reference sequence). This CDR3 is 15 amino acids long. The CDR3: CASSQGQGNQETQYF.

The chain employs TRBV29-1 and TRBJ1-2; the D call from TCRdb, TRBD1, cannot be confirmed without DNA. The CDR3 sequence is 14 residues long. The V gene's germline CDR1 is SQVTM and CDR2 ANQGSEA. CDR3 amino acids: CSVDRTAQGYGYTF. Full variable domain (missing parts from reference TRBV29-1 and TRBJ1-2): SAVISQKPSRDICQRGTSLTIQCQVDSQVTMMFWYRQQPGQSLTLIATANQGSEATYESGFVIDKFPISRPNLTFSTLTVSNMSPEDSSIYLCSVDRTAQGYGYTFGSGTRLTVV.

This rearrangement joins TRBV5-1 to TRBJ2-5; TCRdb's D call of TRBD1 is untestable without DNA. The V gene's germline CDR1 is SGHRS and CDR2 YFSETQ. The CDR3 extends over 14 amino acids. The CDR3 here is CASSSIGGGETQYF.

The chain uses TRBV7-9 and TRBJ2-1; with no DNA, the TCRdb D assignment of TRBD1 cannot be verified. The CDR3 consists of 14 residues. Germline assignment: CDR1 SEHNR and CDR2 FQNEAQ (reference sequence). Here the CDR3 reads CASSLVGEGNEQFF.

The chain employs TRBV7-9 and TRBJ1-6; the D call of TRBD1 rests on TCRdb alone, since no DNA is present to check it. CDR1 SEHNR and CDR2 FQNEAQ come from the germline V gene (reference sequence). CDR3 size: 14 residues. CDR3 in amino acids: CASMEGHRNSPLHF. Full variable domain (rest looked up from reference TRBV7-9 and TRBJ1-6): DTGVSQNPRHKITKRGQNVTFRCDPISEHNRLYWYRQTLGQGPEFLTYFQNEAQLEKSRLLSDRFSAERPKGSFSTLEIQRTEQGDSAMYLCASMEGHRNSPLHFGNGTRLTVT.

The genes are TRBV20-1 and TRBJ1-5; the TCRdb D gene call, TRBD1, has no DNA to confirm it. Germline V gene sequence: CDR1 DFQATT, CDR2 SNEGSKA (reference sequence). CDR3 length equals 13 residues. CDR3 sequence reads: CSARIDRDQPQHF.

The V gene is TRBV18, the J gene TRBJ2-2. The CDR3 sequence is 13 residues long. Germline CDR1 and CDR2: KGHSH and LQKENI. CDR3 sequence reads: CASSPPNHPGLFF.

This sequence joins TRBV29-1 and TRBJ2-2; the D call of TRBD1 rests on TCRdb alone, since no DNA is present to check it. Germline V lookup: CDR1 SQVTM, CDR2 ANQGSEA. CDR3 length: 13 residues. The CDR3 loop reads CSVRKGAGGELFF.

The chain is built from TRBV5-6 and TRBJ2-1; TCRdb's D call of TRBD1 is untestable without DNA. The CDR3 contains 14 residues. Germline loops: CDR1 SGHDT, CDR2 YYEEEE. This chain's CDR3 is CASSLDRGQGEQFF.

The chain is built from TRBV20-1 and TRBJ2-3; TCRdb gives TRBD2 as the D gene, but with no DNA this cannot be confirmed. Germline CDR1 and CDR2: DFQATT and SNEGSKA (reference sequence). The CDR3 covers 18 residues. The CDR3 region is CSARVNRDYRSSTDTQYF.

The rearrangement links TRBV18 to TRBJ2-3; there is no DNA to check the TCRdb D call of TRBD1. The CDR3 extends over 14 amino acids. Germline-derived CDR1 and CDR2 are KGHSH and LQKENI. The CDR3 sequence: CASFDRAGTDTQYF.

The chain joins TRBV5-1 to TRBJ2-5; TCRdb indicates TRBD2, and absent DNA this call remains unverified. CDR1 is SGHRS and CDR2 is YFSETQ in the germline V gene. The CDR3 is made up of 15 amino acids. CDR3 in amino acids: CASSTPSAMGETQYF.

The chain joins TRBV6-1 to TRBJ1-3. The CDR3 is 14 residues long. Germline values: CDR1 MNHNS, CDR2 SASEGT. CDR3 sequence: CASSESNSGNTIYF.

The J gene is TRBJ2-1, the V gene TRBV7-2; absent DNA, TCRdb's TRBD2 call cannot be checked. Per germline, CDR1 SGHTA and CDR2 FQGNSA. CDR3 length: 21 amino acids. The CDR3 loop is CASSLASWAETKAAEAGEQFF.

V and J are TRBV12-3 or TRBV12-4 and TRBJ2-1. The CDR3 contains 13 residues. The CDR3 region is CASSFTFWNEQFF.

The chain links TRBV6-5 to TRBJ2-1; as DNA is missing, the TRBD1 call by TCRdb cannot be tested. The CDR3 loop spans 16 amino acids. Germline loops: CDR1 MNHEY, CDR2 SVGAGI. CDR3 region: CASSWTAKGKVGEQFF.

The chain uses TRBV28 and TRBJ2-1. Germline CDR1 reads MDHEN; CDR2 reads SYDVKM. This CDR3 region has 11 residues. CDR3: CASSFRSEQFF.

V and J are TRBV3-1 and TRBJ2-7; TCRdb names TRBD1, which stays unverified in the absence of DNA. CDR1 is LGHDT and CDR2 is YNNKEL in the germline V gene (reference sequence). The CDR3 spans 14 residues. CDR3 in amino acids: CASSPSYFPNEQYF.

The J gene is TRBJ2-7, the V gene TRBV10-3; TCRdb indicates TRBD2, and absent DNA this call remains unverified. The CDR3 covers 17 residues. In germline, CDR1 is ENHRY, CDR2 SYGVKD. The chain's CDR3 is CAISEGPLKADSYEQYF.

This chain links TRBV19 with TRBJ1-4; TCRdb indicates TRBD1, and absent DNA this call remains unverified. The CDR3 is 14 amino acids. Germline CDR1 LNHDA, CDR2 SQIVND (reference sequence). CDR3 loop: CACNRDATNEKLFF.

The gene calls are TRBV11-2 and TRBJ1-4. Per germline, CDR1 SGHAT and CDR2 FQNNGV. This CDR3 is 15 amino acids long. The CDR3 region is CASSLDWVTNEKLFF.

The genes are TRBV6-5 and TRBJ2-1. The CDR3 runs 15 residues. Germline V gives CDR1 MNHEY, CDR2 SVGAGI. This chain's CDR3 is CASSYSKVSYNEQFF.

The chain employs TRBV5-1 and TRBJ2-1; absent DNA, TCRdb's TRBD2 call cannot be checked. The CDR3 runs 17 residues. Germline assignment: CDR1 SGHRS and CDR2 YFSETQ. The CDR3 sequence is CASSPGLAGVTYNEQFF.

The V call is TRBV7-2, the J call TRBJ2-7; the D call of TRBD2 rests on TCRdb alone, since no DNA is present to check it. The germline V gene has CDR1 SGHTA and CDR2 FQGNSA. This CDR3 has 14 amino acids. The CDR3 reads CASSLVSSGYEQYF.

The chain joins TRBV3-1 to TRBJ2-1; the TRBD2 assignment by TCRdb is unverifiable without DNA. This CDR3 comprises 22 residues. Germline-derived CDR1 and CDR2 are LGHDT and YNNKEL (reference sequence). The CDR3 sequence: CASSLSEVHLSSGRALSDEQFF.

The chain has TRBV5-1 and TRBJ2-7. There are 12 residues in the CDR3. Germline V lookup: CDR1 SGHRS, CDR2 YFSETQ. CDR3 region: CASSFSGYEQYF. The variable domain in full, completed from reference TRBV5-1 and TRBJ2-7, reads KAGVTQTPRYLIKTRGQQVTLSCSPISGHRSVSWYQQTPGQGLQFLFEYFSETQRNKGNFPGRFSGRQFSNSRSEMNVSTLELGDSALYLCASSFSGYEQYFGPGTRLTVT.

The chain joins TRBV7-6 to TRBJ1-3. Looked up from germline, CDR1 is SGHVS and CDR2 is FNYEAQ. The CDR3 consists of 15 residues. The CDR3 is CASSSGTETGNTIYF.

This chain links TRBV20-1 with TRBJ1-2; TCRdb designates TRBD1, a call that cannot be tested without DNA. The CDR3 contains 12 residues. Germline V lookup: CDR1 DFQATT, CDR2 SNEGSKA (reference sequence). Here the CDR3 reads CSAPDRGYGYTF.

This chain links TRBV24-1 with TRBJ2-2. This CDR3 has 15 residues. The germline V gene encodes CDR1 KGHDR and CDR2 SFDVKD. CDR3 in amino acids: CATSDSRRWSRELFF.

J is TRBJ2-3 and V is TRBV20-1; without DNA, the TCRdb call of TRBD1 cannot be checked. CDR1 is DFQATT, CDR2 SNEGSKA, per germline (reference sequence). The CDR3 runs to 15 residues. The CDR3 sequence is CSARDRGRGTDTQYF.